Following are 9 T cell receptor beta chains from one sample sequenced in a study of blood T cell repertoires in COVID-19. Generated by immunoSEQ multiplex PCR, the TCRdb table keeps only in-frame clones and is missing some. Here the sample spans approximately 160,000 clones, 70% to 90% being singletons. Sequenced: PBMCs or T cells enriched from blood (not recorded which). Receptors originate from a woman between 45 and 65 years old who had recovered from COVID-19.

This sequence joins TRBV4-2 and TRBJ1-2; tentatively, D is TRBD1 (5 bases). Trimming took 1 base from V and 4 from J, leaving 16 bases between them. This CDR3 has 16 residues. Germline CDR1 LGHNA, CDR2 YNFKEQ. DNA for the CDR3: TGTGCCAGCAGCCAAGGGCTTCAGACGGACATCTATGGCTACACCTTC. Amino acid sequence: CASSQGLQTDIYGYTF.

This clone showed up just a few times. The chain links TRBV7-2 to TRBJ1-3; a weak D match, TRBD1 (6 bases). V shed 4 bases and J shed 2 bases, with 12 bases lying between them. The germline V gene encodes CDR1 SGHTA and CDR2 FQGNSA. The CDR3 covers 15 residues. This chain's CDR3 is CASSSEGTTGNTIYF. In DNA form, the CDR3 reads TGTGCCAGCAGCTCCGAAGGGACAACTGGAAACACCATATATTTT.

The DNA for the CDR3 is TGTGCCAGCAGCCCACAGGGGTGGGAAGAGACCCAGTACTTC. Translation: CASSPQGWEETQYF. This chain links TRBV7-2 with TRBJ2-5; 7 positions agree with TRBD1. Germline trimming cut 5 bases from V and 3 bases from J; bases unmatched to any gene: 6. The CDR3 spans 14 residues. Germline CDR1 reads SGHTA; CDR2 reads FQGNSA.

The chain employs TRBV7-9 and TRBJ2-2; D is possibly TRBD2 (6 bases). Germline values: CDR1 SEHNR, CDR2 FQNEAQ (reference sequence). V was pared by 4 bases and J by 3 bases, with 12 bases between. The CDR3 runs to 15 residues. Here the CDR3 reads CASSSLWGDTGELFF. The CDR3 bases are TGTGCCAGCAGCTCCCTTTGGGGGGACACCGGGGAGCTGTTTTTT.

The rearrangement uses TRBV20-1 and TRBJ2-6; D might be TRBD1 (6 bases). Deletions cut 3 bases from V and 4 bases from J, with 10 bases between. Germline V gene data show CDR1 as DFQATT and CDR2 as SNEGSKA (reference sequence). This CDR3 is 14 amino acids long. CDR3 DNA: TGCAGTGCTAGTACAGGGCTAGGGGCCAACGTCCTGACTTTC. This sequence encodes CSASTGLGANVLTF.

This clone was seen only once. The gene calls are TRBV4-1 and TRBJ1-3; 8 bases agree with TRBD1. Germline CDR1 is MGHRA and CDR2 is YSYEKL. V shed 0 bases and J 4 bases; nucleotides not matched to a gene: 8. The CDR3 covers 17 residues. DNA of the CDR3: TGCGCCAGCAGCCAAGAAAATAGCAGGGGGCCAGGAAACACCATATATTTT. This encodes CASSQENSRGPGNTIYF.

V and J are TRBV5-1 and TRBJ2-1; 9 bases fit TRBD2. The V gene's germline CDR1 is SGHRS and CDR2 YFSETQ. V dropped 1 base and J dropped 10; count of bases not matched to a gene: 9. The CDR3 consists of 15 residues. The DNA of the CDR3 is TGCGCCAGCAGCTTGAGTGGGACTAGCCGGGAAGAGCAGTTCTTC. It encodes CASSLSGTSREEQFF.

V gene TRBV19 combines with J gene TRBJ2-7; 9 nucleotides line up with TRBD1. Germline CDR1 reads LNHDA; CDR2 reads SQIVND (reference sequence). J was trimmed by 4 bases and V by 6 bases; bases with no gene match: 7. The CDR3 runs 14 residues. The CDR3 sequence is CASSLEGTGYEQYV. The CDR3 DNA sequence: TGTGCCAGTAGCCTGGAAGGGACAGGGTACGAGCAGTACGTC.

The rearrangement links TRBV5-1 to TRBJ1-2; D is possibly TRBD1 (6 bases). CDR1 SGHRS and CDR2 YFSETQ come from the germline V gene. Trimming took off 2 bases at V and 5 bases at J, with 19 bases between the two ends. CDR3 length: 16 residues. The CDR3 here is CASSFDRLGVRYGYTF. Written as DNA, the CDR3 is TGCGCCAGCAGCTTTGACAGGTTGGGAGTTAGGTATGGCTACACCTTC.